These T cell receptor beta chains were read from a single sample in a study of cytomegalovirus exposure and HLA in healthy donors. Profiling relied on immunoSEQ multiplex PCR, and the TCRdb table lists in-frame clones only, not all of them. The repertoire holds 90,000 to 130,000 clones, about 94% seen once, with approximately 0.67% in the top ten. Specimen: PBMCs. The receptor set was obtained from a woman younger than 30 in good health and CMV-seronegative. Each CDR3 is given with its conserved first and last residue. D genes are given only for firm matches. Only some rows state a clone size, as once, few, many or a class for expanded clones.

d_gene	v_gene	j_gene	abundance	CDR3aa	CDR3nt
TRBD1	TRBV29-1	TRBJ1-2	-	CSVEVGDRARVVGSHGYTF	TGCAGCGTTGAAGTCGGGGACAGGGCCAGAGTTGTAGGATCTCATGGCTACACCTTC
-	TRBV6-1	TRBJ2-5	-	CASSVAVPFQETQYF	TGTGCCAGCAGTGTGGCAGTCCCGTTCCAAGAGACCCAGTACTTC
-	TRBV4-2	TRBJ1-1	-	CASSQVTGLMNTEAFF	TGTGCCAGCAGCCAGGTGACAGGACTGATGAACACTGAAGCTTTCTTT
TRBD1	TRBV4-1	TRBJ1-2	-	CASSQERASTGGYGYTF	TGCGCCAGCAGCCAAGAGAGGGCCTCGACAGGGGGCTATGGCTACACCTTC
TRBD2	TRBV6-5	TRBJ2-3	-	CASLPSGGSTDTQYF	TGTGCCAGCCTACCGAGCGGGGGAAGCACAGATACGCAGTATTTT
TRBD2	TRBV9	TRBJ2-7	-	CASSVGVGGANEQYF	TGTGCCAGCAGCGTAGGTGTCGGGGGGGCCAACGAGCAGTACTTC
TRBD1	TRBV5-4	TRBJ1-2	-	CASSSVRGDRANYGYTF	TGTGCCAGCAGCTCTGTACGGGGTGACAGGGCGAACTATGGCTACACCTTC
-	TRBV27	TRBJ2-5	-	CASSLSRVRETQYF	TGTGCCAGCAGTTTAAGCAGGGTGAGAGAGACCCAGTACTTC
-	TRBV5-1	TRBJ1-3	-	CASSAQGSGNTIYF	TGCGCCAGCAGCGCACAGGGCTCTGGAAACACCATATATTTT
TRBD1	TRBV6-1	TRBJ1-3	-	CASSTGGWVTIYF	TGTGCCAGCAGTACAGGGGGATGGGTCACCATATATTTT
TRBD2	TRBV7-3	TRBJ2-4	-	CASSLGLGSIQYF	TGTGCCAGCAGCCTCGGACTAGGAAGCATTCAGTACTTC
TRBD1	TRBV28	TRBJ1-5	-	CASTLTGGNQPQHF	TGTGCCAGCACCCTCACAGGGGGCAATCAGCCCCAGCATTTT
TRBD1	TRBV25-1	TRBJ1-2	-	CASSESTGGPFYGYTF	TGTGCCAGCAGTGAATCCACAGGGGGACCTTTCTATGGCTACACCTTC
-	TRBV23-1	TRBJ1-2	once	CASSRGYSGYTF	TGCGCCAGCAGCCGGGGGTATAGTGGCTACACCTTC
-	TRBV10-2	TRBJ1-1	-	CATMGQGRNTEAFF	TGCGCCACAATGGGGCAGGGGAGGAACACTGAAGCTTTCTTT
-	TRBV11-3	TRBJ2-7	-	CASSFGGSYEQYF	TGTGCCAGCAGCTTCGGGGGATCCTACGAGCAGTACTTC
-	TRBV2	TRBJ1-5	-	CASSSPLGGGSNQPQHF	TGTGCCAGCAGTTCCCCTTTAGGTGGGGGCTCCAATCAGCCCCAGCATTTT
-	TRBV14	TRBJ2-7	-	CASSHSYEQYF	TGTGCCAGCAGCCATAGCTACGAGCAGTACTTC
TRBD2	TRBV7-3	TRBJ2-1	-	CASSSRTSGGKYNEQFF	TGTGCCAGCAGCTCACGGACTAGCGGGGGCAAATACAATGAGCAGTTCTTC
TRBD2	TRBV27	TRBJ2-3	-	CASMASGGNTDTQYF	TGTGCCAGCATGGCTAGCGGGGGGAACACAGATACGCAGTATTTT
TRBD1	TRBV27	TRBJ2-1	-	CASSFLGQSADEQFF	TGTGCCAGCAGTTTTTTGGGACAGAGTGCCGATGAGCAGTTCTTC
TRBD1	TRBV7-2	TRBJ2-7	-	CASTGGLREQYF	TGTGCCAGCACAGGGGGCCTCCGCGAGCAGTACTTC
-	TRBV29-1	TRBJ2-7	-	CSVPVGSRSYEQYF	TGCAGCGTACCTGTTGGGAGTCGTTCCTACGAGCAGTACTTC